A single sample gave rise to the 9 T cell receptor beta chains below, sequenced in a study of radiation and T cells in renal cell carcinoma. The data were produced by immunoSEQ multiplex PCR, yet TCRdb's version contains in-frame clones alone and is incomplete. This table holds 150,000 or so clones, 87% found once. Time point defined: blood 2 weeks post-SBRT. Noted treatment: 15 Gy SBRT to primary tumor, nephrectomy 4 weeks later. Sequenced material: blood, taken from a patient whose treatment included radiotherapy and nephrectomy. The receptors stem from a woman in her forties or fifties with renal cell carcinoma.

The genes are TRBV6-1 and TRBJ1-5; 8 bases fit TRBD1. CDR1 is MNHNS, CDR2 SASEGT, per germline. The junction had 3 bases not matched to a gene; V was cut back by 0 bases and J by 5 bases. The CDR3 loop spans 15 amino acids. The CDR3 loop reads CASSEADRGHQPQHF. The CDR3 nucleotides are TGTGCCAGCAGTGAAGCCGACAGGGGTCATCAGCCCCAGCATTTT.

CDR3: CASSLSRGGGKTQYF. CDR3 coding DNA: TGTGCCAGCAGCCTCTCCCGGGGAGGGGGGAAGACCCAGTACTTC. The gene calls are TRBV14 and TRBJ2-5; tentative D call: TRBD2 (7 bases). Per germline, CDR1 SGHDN and CDR2 FVKESK. This CDR3 contains 15 residues. The V and J ends lost 4 bases and 6 bases respectively, with 18 bases between them.

This sequence joins TRBV2 and TRBJ2-1, with TRBD2 identical over 9 bases. The trim removed 8 bases at V and 8 bases at J, leaving 4 bases unmatched. This CDR3 comprises 12 residues. CDR1 is SNHLY, CDR2 FYNNEI, per germline. This chain's CDR3 is CASELAGHEQFF. The CDR3 DNA follows: TGTGCCAGCGAACTAGCGGGCCATGAGCAGTTCTTC. The variable domain in full, with the rest retrieved from reference TRBV2 and TRBJ2-1, is EPEVTQTPSHQVTQMGQEVILRCVPISNHLYFYWYRQILGQKVEFLVSFYNNEISEKSEIFDDQFSVERPDGSNFTLKIRSTKLEDSAMYFCASELAGHEQFFGPGTRLTVL.

This chain joins TRBV9 and TRBJ2-2; D remains unclear. In germline, CDR1 is SGDLS, CDR2 YYNGEE. Trimming stripped 0 bases from V and 5 bases from J, with 8 bases between. CDR3 length: 14 amino acids. The CDR3 region has the DNA TGTGCCAGCAGCGTAGCTCCACATACCGGGGAGCTGTTTTTT. Its protein product is CASSVAPHTGELFF. The full variable domain, completed using reference TRBV9 and TRBJ2-2, is DSGVTQTPKHLITATGQRVTLRCSPRSGDLSVYWYQQSLDQGLQFLIQYYNGEERAKGNILERFSAQQFPDLHSELNLSSLELGDSALYFCASSVAPHTGELFFGEGSRLTVL.

The rearrangement joins TRBV30 to TRBJ2-7, with D unclear. Looked up from germline, CDR1 is GTSNPN and CDR2 is SVGIG (reference sequence). This CDR3 spans 12 amino acids. V was trimmed by 0 bases and J by 2 bases, leaving 5 bases between them. The CDR3 region is CAWSVQTYEQYF. The CDR3 coding sequence is TGTGCCTGGAGTGTGCAGACCTACGAGCAGTACTTC.

On this clone: One end of the junction varies from germline; a read error may be responsible. The genes are TRBV6-4 and TRBJ1-3, with 9 nucleotides matching TRBD1. This CDR3 has 17 amino acids. Per germline, CDR1 MRHNA and CDR2 SNTAGT. The CDR3 protein is CASRDSGQGYSGNTIYF. As DNA, the CDR3 is TGTGCCAGCAGGGACTCGGGACAGGGCTACTCTGGAAACACCATATATTTT.

The J gene is TRBJ2-7, the V gene TRBV5-1, with 9 bases that match TRBD1. CDR3 size: 16 residues. CDR1 and CDR2 from the germline V gene are SGHRS and YFSETQ. Trimming took 0 bases from V and 3 from J; bases not matched to a gene: 7. The CDR3 DNA follows: TGCGCCAGCAGCTTGGTGTCAGGGACAGGGCTCTACGAGCAGTACTTC. Encoded protein: CASSLVSGTGLYEQYF. Based on the CDR3 plus reference TRBV5-1 and TRBJ2-7, the full variable domain is KAGVTQTPRYLIKTRGQQVTLSCSPISGHRSVSWYQQTPGQGLQFLFEYFSETQRNKGNFPGRFSGRQFSNSRSEMNVSTLELGDSALYLCASSLVSGTGLYEQYFGPGTRLTVT.

V usage is TRBV7-8 and J usage is TRBJ2-5; D is possibly TRBD1 (5 bases). This CDR3 has 16 amino acids. Per germline, CDR1 SGHVS and CDR2 FQNEAQ. Trimming left V 5 bases short and J 4 bases short, with 20 bases between. The CDR3 DNA reads TGTGCCAGCAGCCCCTTTCGACAGACCCCGGGAGAGACCCAGTACTTC. Encoded protein: CASSPFRQTPGETQYF. The full variable domain, completed using reference TRBV7-8 and TRBJ2-5, is GAGVSQSPRYKVAKRGQDVALRCDPISGHVSLFWYQQALGQGPEFLTYFQNEAQLDKSGLPSDRFFAERPEGSVSTLKIQRTQQEDSAVYLCASSPFRQTPGETQYFGPGTRLLVL.

The rearrangement uses TRBV30 and TRBJ2-5; D possibly matches TRBD1 or TRBD2 (6 bases each). V lost 4 bases to trimming and J lost 5 bases, with 23 bases between them. Germline lookup yields CDR1 GTSNPN and CDR2 SVGIG (reference sequence). The CDR3 spans 16 residues. The CDR3 loop is CAWNNGGRALRETQYF. For the CDR3, the DNA is TGTGCCTGGAACAACGGGGGCAGGGCGTTGCGGGAGACCCAGTACTTC.